This passage covers 23 T cell receptor beta chains from one sample sequenced in a study of cytomegalovirus exposure and HLA in healthy donors. The PCR was carried out with 60 Vbeta primers and 13 Jbeta primers. Clones were read by immunoSEQ multiplex PCR, and TCRdb kept only the in-frame ones, dropping some. The sample consists of about 170,000 clones, more than 70% of them appearing once. Sequencing was done on a sample of PBMCs. These receptors all come from a boy younger than 10 in good health and CMV-seronegative.

This chain uses TRBV28 with TRBJ2-6, with 8 bases identical to TRBD1. This CDR3 comprises 17 residues. Germline-derived CDR1 and CDR2 are MDHEN and SYDVKM. With V trimmed by 6 bases and J by 0 bases, 7 bases remained unmatched. The CDR3 sequence: CASSRQGSNSGANVLTF. In DNA, the CDR3 is TGTGCCAGCAGCAGACAGGGGTCGAACTCTGGGGCCAACGTCCTGACTTTC.

This clone was observed a handful of times. The rearrangement uses TRBV5-1 and TRBJ2-5; perhaps TRBD2 as D (5 bases). Trimming removed 0 bases at V and 4 bases at J, with 7 bases between. The germline V gene has CDR1 SGHRS and CDR2 YFSETQ. The CDR3 covers 13 residues. The CDR3 DNA sequence: TGCGCCAGCAGCTTGGGAGGAGGAGAGACCCAGTACTTC. Amino acids: CASSLGGGETQYF. The whole variable domain, remainder taken from reference TRBV5-1 and TRBJ2-5, is KAGVTQTPRYLIKTRGQQVTLSCSPISGHRSVSWYQQTPGQGLQFLFEYFSETQRNKGNFPGRFSGRQFSNSRSEMNVSTLELGDSALYLCASSLGGGETQYFGPGTRLLVL.

The chain is built from TRBV7-9 and TRBJ1-2, with 7 bases lining up with TRBD1. The CDR3 consists of 14 residues. Germline assignment: CDR1 SEHNR and CDR2 FQNEAQ (reference sequence). Trimming cost V 4 bases and J 2 bases; bases outside gene matches: 4. CDR3 nucleotides: TGTGCCAGCAGCTCATGGGACAGCAACTATGGCTACACCTTC. Translated, it gives CASSSWDSNYGYTF.

This clone appeared a single time. The chain links TRBV27 to TRBJ2-3; 11 bases fit TRBD2. This CDR3 has 15 amino acids. The germline V gene has CDR1 MNHEY and CDR2 SMNVEV (reference sequence). Germline trimming cut 6 bases from V and 2 bases from J; bases unmatched to any gene: 4. The DNA for the CDR3 is TGTGCCAGCAGGGGGACTAGCGGTCCCACAGATACGCAGTATTTT. Translating it yields CASRGTSGPTDTQYF.

V and J are TRBV6-5 and TRBJ1-2; 9 bases line up with TRBD1. Per the germline V gene, CDR1 is MNHEY and CDR2 is SVGAGI. The V and J ends lost 6 bases and 7 bases, in that order; junction bases with no gene match: 6. The CDR3 is 13 amino acids. This chain's CDR3 is CASSHRDRVGYTF. The DNA for the CDR3 is TGTGCCAGCAGCCATCGGGACAGGGTTGGCTACACCTTC.

Comment on this clone: At one end, the junction sequence differs from germline, possibly due to a read error. This chain uses TRBV7-7 with TRBJ2-3, with TRBD2 identical over 7 bases. The CDR3 extends over 13 amino acids. In germline, CDR1 is SSHAT, CDR2 FNYEAQ (reference sequence). The DNA for the CDR3 is TGTGCTAGCAGCCCTGGGACTACGGATACGCAGTATTTT. This encodes CASSPGTTDTQYF.

This chain joins TRBV28 and TRBJ1-1, with 9 bases lining up with TRBD1. Per germline, CDR1 MDHEN and CDR2 SYDVKM. The CDR3 is made up of 16 amino acids. The V segment lost 5 bases and the J segment 7 bases; nucleotides outside the gene matches: 14. The CDR3 region has the DNA TGTGCCAGCAGTCCCCCCATTGGTACAGGGGGCGTTGAAGCTTTCTTT. It translates to CASSPPIGTGGVEAFF.

The V gene is TRBV9, the J gene TRBJ1-1; the D gene is possibly TRBD1 (6 bases). The V gene's germline CDR1 is SGDLS and CDR2 YYNGEE. Trimming stripped 3 bases from V and 1 base from J, with 16 bases between. The CDR3 runs to 16 residues. CDR3 protein: CASSAGGARGNTEAFF. The CDR3 DNA follows: TGTGCCAGCAGCGCTGGGGGGGCGCGGGGGAACACTGAAGCTTTCTTT.

This clone was seen a handful of times. V gene TRBV9 combines with J gene TRBJ2-1; 7 bases fit TRBD2. The CDR3 covers 15 residues. V was clipped by 2 bases and J by 7 bases; unmatched bases: 9. Germline V gene data show CDR1 as SGDLS and CDR2 as YYNGEE. CDR3 DNA: TGTGCCAGCAGCGTCGGACTAGAACGGTGGAATGAGCAGTTCTTC. Its protein is CASSVGLERWNEQFF.

Only a few counts were recorded for this clone. The chain recombines TRBV28 with TRBJ1-5; D possibly corresponds to TRBD1 (5 bases). The germline V and J ends were trimmed by 5 bases and 5 bases, with 10 bases remaining between them. Germline V gene sequence: CDR1 MDHEN, CDR2 SYDVKM. This CDR3 is 13 amino acids long. The CDR3 here is CASSILQDQPQHF. The CDR3 nucleotides read TGTGCCAGCAGTATCCTACAGGATCAGCCCCAGCATTTT. The full variable domain, with the rest looked up from reference TRBV28 and TRBJ1-5, is DVKVTQSSRYLVKRTGEKVFLECVQDMDHENMFWYRQDPGLGLRLIYFSYDVKMKEKGDIPEGYSVSREKKERFSLILESASTNQTSMYLCASSILQDQPQHFGDGTRLSIL.

J is TRBJ2-1 and V is TRBV5-1; 10 nucleotides match TRBD2. Germline CDR1 SGHRS, CDR2 YFSETQ. V shed 1 base and J 0 bases; nucleotides not matched to a gene: 4. This CDR3 region has 17 residues. The CDR3 spells CASSLSTSGYSYNEQFF. In DNA form, the CDR3 reads TGCGCCAGCAGCTTGTCGACTAGCGGGTACTCCTACAATGAGCAGTTCTTC.

CDR3 in DNA: TGCGCCAGCAGCCAAGAGACAGGGCCCTACGAGCAGTACTTC. Its translation: CASSQETGPYEQYF. The genes are TRBV4-1 and TRBJ2-7; 7 bases match TRBD1. After removal of 0 bases from V and 2 bases from J, the junction contained 1 base not matched to a gene. Looked up from germline, CDR1 is MGHRA and CDR2 is YSYEKL. This CDR3 is built from 14 residues.

This clone was counted only a few times. The gene calls are TRBV27 and TRBJ1-1; no clear D gene. Germline CDR1 reads MNHEY; CDR2 reads SMNVEV (reference sequence). The germline V and J ends were trimmed by 6 bases and 1 base, with 9 bases remaining between them. The CDR3 runs to 13 residues. This CDR3 reads CASSSQKNTEAFF. For the CDR3, the DNA is TGTGCCAGCAGCTCACAGAAGAACACTGAAGCTTTCTTT.

This clone appeared once. The identical CDR3 is also encoded by other nucleotide sequences in the sample. The gene calls are TRBV18 and TRBJ1-1; D is unresolved. This CDR3 has 13 amino acids. V was pared by 6 bases and J by 1 base, with 9 bases between. Germline CDR1 reads KGHSH; CDR2 reads LQKENI. Written as DNA, the CDR3 is TGTGCCAGCTCCCCGCGAGGGAACACTGAAGCTTTCTTT. Translating gives CASSPRGNTEAFF.

The J gene is TRBJ2-3, the V gene TRBV29-1; 8 bases agree with TRBD1. This CDR3 spans 16 amino acids. Looked up from germline, CDR1 is SQVTM and CDR2 is ANQGSEA. V shed 2 bases, J shed 2 bases, and the junction held 9 bases outside the gene matches. DNA for the CDR3: TGCAGCGTTGAAAGGGGTAGGGACAGGATCACAGATACGCAGTATTTT. Its protein product is CSVERGRDRITDTQYF.

V and J are TRBV27 and TRBJ1-2; weak D call: TRBD1 (5 bases). V was cut by 1 base and J by 3 bases, with 9 bases left in between. This CDR3 comprises 14 residues. From germline, CDR1 is MNHEY and CDR2 SMNVEV (reference sequence). The CDR3 here is CASSLLRGDYGYTF. CDR3 coding DNA: TGTGCCAGCAGTTTATTAAGGGGCGACTATGGCTACACCTTC.

This clone was observed a handful of times. The rearrangement joins TRBV7-2 to TRBJ2-3, with TRBD2 identical over 9 bases. From germline, CDR1 is SGHTA and CDR2 FQGNSA. This CDR3 comprises 15 residues. Losses at the gene ends were 0 bases for V and 3 bases for J; bases not matched to a gene: 1. CDR3 region: CASSLAREGTDTQYF. The CDR3 DNA sequence: TGTGCCAGCAGCTTAGCGCGGGAGGGGACAGATACGCAGTATTTT.

The chain uses TRBV9 and TRBJ2-2; 12 nucleotides match TRBD2. Looked up from germline, CDR1 is SGDLS and CDR2 is YYNGEE. The V and J ends lost 0 bases and 2 bases, in that order; junction bases with no gene match: 5. The CDR3 spans 18 residues. The CDR3 is CASSVVGLAGTNTGELFF. In DNA, the CDR3 is TGTGCCAGCAGCGTAGTAGGACTAGCGGGAACTAACACCGGGGAGCTGTTTTTT.

This clone came up a few times. The chain couples TRBV15 to TRBJ2-3; TRBD2 matches at 7 bases. Germline CDR1 and CDR2: LNHNV and YYDKDF (reference sequence). V shed 0 bases and J 1 base; nucleotides not matched to a gene: 1. CDR3 length equals 15 residues. The CDR3 region is CATSRDAGGTDTQYF. DNA for the CDR3: TGTGCCACCAGCAGAGATGCGGGGGGCACAGATACGCAGTATTTT.

V and J are TRBV10-3 and TRBJ2-1, with TRBD2 identical over 11 bases. The CDR3 extends over 15 amino acids. J was trimmed by 7 bases and V by 4 bases; bases with no gene match: 6. Germline V lookup: CDR1 ENHRY, CDR2 SYGVKD. In DNA, the CDR3 is TGTGCCATCAGTGGGGGACTAGCGGAGGGAAATGAGCAGTTCTTC. Its translation is CAISGGLAEGNEQFF.

In its sample, this clone was seen a few times. The gene calls are TRBV5-8 and TRBJ1-2; 7 bases are shared with TRBD1. V was pared by 2 bases and J by 5 bases, with 6 bases of the junction left unmatched. Looked up from germline, CDR1 is SGHTS and CDR2 is YDEGEE. CDR3 size: 14 residues. This chain's CDR3 is CASSLRDSLYGYTF. CDR3 sequence (DNA): TGTGCCAGCAGCTTACGGGACAGCCTTTATGGCTACACCTTC.

The CDR3 bases are TGCGCCAGCAGTGATTCCGGGACTAGCGGGCTCTACGAGCAGTACTTC. As protein: CASSDSGTSGLYEQYF. V and J are TRBV10-1 and TRBJ2-7, with 12 bases lining up with TRBD2. CDR1 is WNHNN and CDR2 is SYGVQD in the germline V gene (reference sequence). This CDR3 has 16 amino acids. The V segment lost 3 bases and the J segment 3 bases; nucleotides outside the gene matches: 6.

This chain joins TRBV14 and TRBJ2-5, with TRBD1 matching 8 bases. V lost 5 bases, J lost 5 bases, and 10 bases stayed unmatched. Germline-derived CDR1 and CDR2 are SGHDN and FVKESK. This CDR3 is built from 15 residues. The CDR3 spells CASSIRTGLGETQYF. The CDR3 bases are TGTGCCAGCAGCATCAGGACAGGGCTGGGGGAGACCCAGTACTTC.